The next 17 T cell receptor beta chains were all read from a single sample in a study of T cells after somatic rescue of genetic block. TCRdb's table, derived via immunoSEQ multiplex PCR, lists solely in-frame clones and lacks some. Of approximately 110,000 clones in the sample, around nine tenths were seen once. The sequencing sample was made of peripheral blood mononuclear cells (PBMCs). The receptor set was obtained from a woman aged 18-29 years.

This chain uses TRBV21-1 with TRBJ2-7; TRBD2, the table's D call, lacks a check against the DNA. TRBV21-1 is a recognized pseudogene. CDR3 length: 16 residues. CDR3 bases: TGTGCCAGCAGTCAAGCGGGGGGGACAAGAGGATACGAGCAGTACTTC. Translated: CASSQAGGTRGYEQYF.

The chain has TRBV7-6 and TRBJ2-7, with D uncertain. The CDR3 length is 15 residues. Germline CDR1 and CDR2: SGHVS and FNYEAQ. Trimming pared 2 bases from V and 3 bases from J, leaving 14 bases between. The CDR3 spells CASSLSFGTFYEQYF. The CDR3 DNA is TGTGCCAGCAGCTTAAGTTTCGGCACCTTCTACGAGCAGTACTTC.

The chain carries TRBV6-5 and TRBJ1-2; no clear D gene. The V and J ends lost 4 bases and 3 bases respectively, with 9 bases between them. Germline CDR1 reads MNHEY; CDR2 reads SVGAGI. The CDR3 runs to 13 residues. This CDR3 reads CASSLNQDYGYTF. The CDR3 DNA reads TGTGCCAGCAGTTTAAACCAGGACTATGGCTACACCTTC.

The V call is TRBV11-3, the J call TRBJ2-5; 8 bases are shared with TRBD2. Germline lookup yields CDR1 SGHNT and CDR2 YENEEA. CDR3 size: 14 residues. With V trimmed by 0 bases and J by 3 bases, 0 bases remained unmatched. In DNA form, the CDR3 reads TGTGCCAGCAGCTTAGAACTAGCGGAAGAGACCCAGTACTTC. Encoded protein: CASSLELAEETQYF.

The chain combines TRBV30 with TRBJ1-2; no clear D gene. The CDR3 covers 11 residues. From germline, CDR1 is GTSNPN and CDR2 SVGIG (reference sequence). V was shortened by 2 bases and J by 2 bases, with 3 bases between the two germline ends. In nucleotides, the CDR3 is TGTGCCTGGAGTCGGAACTATGGCTACACCTTC. It specifies CAWSRNYGYTF.

V gene TRBV5-1 combines with J gene TRBJ2-3, with TRBD1 matching 7 bases. The germline CDR1 and CDR2 sequences are SGHRS and YFSETQ. This CDR3 has 16 amino acids. Germline trimming cut 1 base from V and 1 base from J; bases unmatched to any gene: 6. The CDR3 loop is CASSLSSGQGTDTQYF. Here the CDR3 DNA reads TGCGCCAGCAGCTTGAGTTCAGGACAGGGCACAGATACGCAGTATTTT.

The rearrangement links TRBV29-1 to TRBJ1-5; no definite D call. The V gene's germline CDR1 is SQVTM and CDR2 ANQGSEA. Trimming stripped 7 bases from V and 2 bases from J, with 9 bases between. CDR3 length: 12 amino acids. CDR3 bases: TGCAGCGCCCGGATGGGCAATCAGCCCCAGCATTTT. Protein: CSARMGNQPQHF. Looking up the rest from reference TRBV29-1 and TRBJ1-5 gives the full variable domain: SAVISQKPSRDICQRGTSLTIQCQVDSQVTMMFWYRQQPGQSLTLIATANQGSEATYESGFVIDKFPISRPNLTFSTLTVSNMSPEDSSIYLCSARMGNQPQHFGDGTRLSIL.

The CDR3 coding sequence is TGTGCCAGCAGCCCTACCGGCGGGAGCAATCAGCCCCAGCATTTT. Its translation: CASSPTGGSNQPQHF. The V gene is TRBV7-2, the J gene TRBJ1-5; D is uncertain. CDR3 length: 15 residues. Germline CDR1 SGHTA, CDR2 FQGNSA. V dropped 5 bases and J dropped 1 base, with 12 bases sitting between them.

The rearrangement joins TRBV11-3 to TRBJ2-3, with D tentatively TRBD2 (5 bases). From germline, CDR1 is SGHNT and CDR2 YENEEA. This CDR3 comprises 15 residues. The ends were cut back, 1 base at V and 1 base at J, with 9 bases in the middle. The CDR3: CASSLGWGGTDTQYF. CDR3 nucleotides: TGTGCCAGCAGCTTAGGCTGGGGAGGCACAGATACGCAGTATTTT.

The chain has TRBV7-9 and TRBJ2-5; D ambiguous. Germline CDR1 reads SEHNR; CDR2 reads FQNEAQ (reference sequence). The CDR3 is 14 amino acids. V was shortened by 10 bases and J by 2 bases, with 17 bases between the two germline ends. The CDR3 sequence: CATRPSAAQETQYF. CDR3 coding DNA: TGTGCCACCCGGCCGAGCGCGGCACAAGAGACCCAGTACTTC. The variable domain in full, completed from reference TRBV7-9 and TRBJ2-5, reads DTGVSQNPRHKITKRGQNVTFRCDPISEHNRLYWYRQTLGQGPEFLTYFQNEAQLEKSRLLSDRFSAERPKGSFSTLEIQRTEQGDSAMYLCATRPSAAQETQYFGPGTRLLVL.

The V and J genes are TRBV9 and TRBJ2-2; possibly TRBD2 for D (6 bases). The CDR3 sequence is 15 residues long. The germline gives CDR1 SGDLS, CDR2 YYNGEE. Between the trimmed V and J ends, which lost 0 bases and 5 bases, there was a span of 11 bases. The CDR3 DNA reads as TGTGCCAGCAGCGTAGGACTAGTTGGAACCGGGGAGCTGTTTTTT. This gives the protein CASSVGLVGTGELFF.

This chain joins TRBV7-2 and TRBJ2-3; 7 bases map to TRBD2. The CDR3 contains 17 residues. Germline-derived CDR1 and CDR2 are SGHTA and FQGNSA. V lost 4 bases, J lost 0 bases, and 10 bases stayed unmatched. The CDR3: CASSYSGARSSTDTQYF. CDR3 in DNA: TGTGCCAGCAGCTACAGCGGGGCGCGTTCTAGCACAGATACGCAGTATTTT.

V is TRBV5-6 and J is TRBJ2-7; D is ambiguous. Trimming left V 0 bases short and J 0 bases short, with 4 bases between. The length of the CDR3 is 13 residues. CDR1 SGHDT and CDR2 YYEEEE come from the germline V gene. The CDR3 DNA reads as TGTGCCAGCAGCTTGGGGAGCTCCTACGAGCAGTACTTC. Its translation is CASSLGSSYEQYF. The full variable domain, its missing parts supplied by reference TRBV5-6 and TRBJ2-7, is DAGVTQSPTHLIKTRGQQVTLRCSPKSGHDTVSWYQQALGQGPQFIFQYYEEEERQRGNFPDRFSGHQFPNYSSELNVNALLLGDSALYLCASSLGSSYEQYFGPGTRLTVT.

CDR3 nucleotide sequence: TGTGCCAGCAGCGCCGGGACACTTAGCACAGATACGCAGTATTTT. Encoded protein: CASSAGTLSTDTQYF. J is TRBJ2-3 and V is TRBV9; a weak D match, TRBD1 (6 bases). Trimming removed 3 bases at V and 0 bases at J, with 11 bases between. The CDR3 covers 15 residues. Germline assignment: CDR1 SGDLS and CDR2 YYNGEE.

The chain is built from TRBV11-2 and TRBJ2-7; maybe TRBD2 (6 bases). Germline V gene data show CDR1 as SGHAT and CDR2 as FQNNGV. Trimming shortened V by 2 bases and J by 5 bases, and 10 bases separated the two germline ends. This CDR3 has 13 amino acids. The CDR3 loop reads CASSLRRAHEQYF. Here the CDR3 DNA reads TGTGCCAGCAGCTTAAGGAGGGCTCACGAGCAGTACTTC.

This rearrangement joins TRBV2 to TRBJ2-4, with TRBD1 identical over 7 bases. This CDR3 has 15 amino acids. CDR1 SNHLY and CDR2 FYNNEI come from the germline V gene. The V and J ends lost 6 bases and 0 bases, in that order; junction bases with no gene match: 5. The CDR3, as DNA: TGTGCCAGCAGCGGGACAGACGTAGCCAAAAACATTCAGTACTTC. It yields the protein CASSGTDVAKNIQYF.

This chain links TRBV28 with TRBJ1-3, with D perhaps TRBD1 (5 bases). V was pared by 6 bases and J by 4 bases, with 13 bases between. CDR1 MDHEN and CDR2 SYDVKM come from the germline V gene. The length of the CDR3 is 14 residues. CDR3 nucleotide sequence: TGTGCCAGCAGCTCGGGGCAGGCGGGAAACACCATATATTTT. Its protein is CASSSGQAGNTIYF.